This T cell receptor (beta chain) was captured in a study of neurological immune-mediated disorders. MiXCR, run by TCRdb on the 5' RACE reads, gives a single entry per CDR3 protein. The table lists fewer than 25,000 distinct CDR3 sequences, approximately 13% of them singletons. This clonotype is termed medium-sized. The sequenced sample was PBMCs. The TCR originated in a woman aged 55-75 years with HTLV-1-associated myelopathy (HAM/TSP).

DNA for the CDR3: TGTGCCAGCAGTTTTCGGCAGGATAATTCACCCCTCCACTTT. This sequence encodes CASSFRQDNSPLHF. The V gene is TRBV27, the J gene TRBJ1-6; no reliable D call. Trimming removed 3 bases at V and 5 bases at J, with 8 bases between. The CDR3 extends over 14 amino acids. Germline assignment: CDR1 MNHEY and CDR2 SMNVEV (reference sequence).